The 6 T cell receptor beta chains in this list originate from one sample, sequenced in a study of T cells after yellow fever vaccination. TCRdb analysed the 5' RACE reads with MiXCR anew, one entry per CDR3 protein. Of about 120,000 distinct CDR3 sequences listed, about 7% are singletons. Sequencing was performed on CD4+ T cells sorted from PBMCs, taken roughly 45 days after the first yellow fever vaccination. The receptors originated from a man aged 18 to 29 who received the YFV17D yellow fever vaccine.

This clonotype was recorded many times. The chain is built from TRBV20-1 and TRBJ1-2, with a weak D call TRBD1 (5 bases). Trimming removed 6 bases at V and 9 bases at J, with 14 bases between. In germline, CDR1 is DFQATT, CDR2 SNEGSKA (reference sequence). The CDR3 sequence is 11 residues long. The CDR3 DNA reads as TGCAGTGCCTCTCGGGGGGAAAGCTACACCTTC. Its protein is CSASRGESYTF.

A few counts support this clonotype. V is TRBV7-8 and J is TRBJ2-5, with D hard to call. Germline CDR1 SGHVS, CDR2 FQNEAQ. V was trimmed by 5 bases and J by 0 bases, leaving 4 bases between them. This CDR3 comprises 12 residues. As DNA, the CDR3 is TGTGCCAGCAGCACCCACCAAGAGACCCAGTACTTC. This codes for CASSTHQETQYF.

This chain joins TRBV20-1 and TRBJ1-5; no clear D gene. Trimming took 3 bases from V and 5 from J, leaving 8 bases between them. CDR1 is DFQATT, CDR2 SNEGSKA, per germline (reference sequence). The CDR3 contains 12 residues. The CDR3 loop is CSASRIDQPQHF. CDR3 DNA sequence: TGCAGTGCTAGTAGGATTGATCAGCCCCAGCATTTT.

This clonotype was detected many times. The chain couples TRBV7-3 to TRBJ1-6, with D maybe TRBD1 (6 bases). Trimming stripped 5 bases from V and 10 bases from J, with 12 bases between. CDR1 is SGHTA and CDR2 is FQGTGA in the germline V gene. The length of the CDR3 is 13 residues. In DNA, the CDR3 is TGTGCCAGCAGCCTGGACAGAAACTCACCCCTCCACTTT. Translated, it gives CASSLDRNSPLHF. Full variable domain (remainder filled in from reference TRBV7-3 and TRBJ1-6): GAGVSQTPSNKVTEKGKYVELRCDPISGHTALYWYRQSLGQGPEFLIYFQGTGAADDSGLPNDRFFAVRPEGSVSTLKIQRTERGDSAVYLCASSLDRNSPLHFGNGTRLTVT.

The rearrangement uses TRBV3-1 and TRBJ2-5; perhaps D is TRBD1 or TRBD2 (5 bases each). CDR3 size: 15 residues. The germline V gene has CDR1 LGHDT and CDR2 YNNKEL (reference sequence). Trimming stripped 1 base from V and 0 bases from J, with 9 bases between. CDR3 amino acids: CASSQGWGNQETQYF. The CDR3 nucleotides read TGTGCCAGCAGCCAAGGGTGGGGGAACCAAGAGACCCAGTACTTC.

V and J are TRBV7-2 and TRBJ2-5; no clear D gene. The CDR3 runs to 15 residues. In germline, CDR1 is SGHTA, CDR2 FQGNSA. V lost 5 bases, J lost 7 bases, and 20 bases lay in between. CDR3 DNA: TGTGCCAGCAGCCGCCCCGGGTCTCGCTCAGGGACCCAGTACTTC. It translates to CASSRPGSRSGTQYF.